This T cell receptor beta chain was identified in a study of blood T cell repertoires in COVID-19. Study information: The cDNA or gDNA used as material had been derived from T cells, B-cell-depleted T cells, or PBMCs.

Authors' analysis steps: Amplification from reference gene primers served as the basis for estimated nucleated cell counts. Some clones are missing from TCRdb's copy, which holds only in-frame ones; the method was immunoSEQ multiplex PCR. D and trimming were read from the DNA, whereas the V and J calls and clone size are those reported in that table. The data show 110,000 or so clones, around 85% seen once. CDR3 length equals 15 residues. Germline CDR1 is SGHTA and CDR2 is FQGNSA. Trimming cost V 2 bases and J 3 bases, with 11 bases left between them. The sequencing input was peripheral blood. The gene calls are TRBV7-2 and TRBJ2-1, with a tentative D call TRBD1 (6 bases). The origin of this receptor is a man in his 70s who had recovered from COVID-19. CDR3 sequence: CASSLKTGHYNEQFF. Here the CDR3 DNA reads TGTGCCAGCAGCTTAAAGACAGGACACTACAATGAGCAGTTCTTC.